The 13 T cell receptor beta chains presented below share a single source sample, sequenced in a study of spatial heterogeneity in lung cancer (dated by TCRdb to between 2017 and 2020). The sample's time point, from its label and the paper: sample taken at primary tumor resection. Without any cell sorting, TCR sequencing was performed on whole RNA extracted either from tumor and nontumor lung tissue or from cryopreserved PBMC samples. Receptor libraries were prepared by 5' RACE. TCRdb shows the sequencer as NextSeq 500. TCRdb reprocessed the public reads (quality trimming at Q25 with fastp, clone calling with MiXCR) and kept in-frame beta chains. Each entry merges the rows of one CDR3 protein and shows their most common DNA and genes. Within this sample are about 48,000 distinct CDR3 sequences, with roughly 5.7% of them counted one time only. The ten largest clones capture over 8.5% of the sample.

The sample was PBMCs, taken at surgery. Receptor source: a male donor with early-stage non-small cell lung cancer.

DNA of the CDR3: TGCAGTGCTAGGTTAGGCGGGAGCTCTGGAAACACCATATATTTT. Protein product: CSARLGGSSGNTIYF. V and J are TRBV20-1 and TRBJ1-3; unclear D gene. The V gene's germline CDR1 is DFQATT and CDR2 SNEGSKA (reference sequence). There are 15 residues in the CDR3. V lost 3 bases to trimming and J lost 0 bases, with 12 bases between them.

This clonotype was seen a handful of times. This chain links TRBV27 with TRBJ1-2; the match to TRBD1 covers 8 bases. This CDR3 has 16 residues. Germline V gene lookup returns CDR1 MNHEY and CDR2 SMNVEV (reference sequence). The ends lost 3 bases at V and 0 bases at J; junction bases unmatched: 6. CDR3 sequence: CASSFRTGTSNYGYTF. The DNA of the CDR3 is TGTGCCAGCAGTTTCCGGACAGGGACTTCTAACTATGGCTACACCTTC.

This clonotype came up many times. The V gene is TRBV20-1, the J gene TRBJ2-3, with 7 bases matching TRBD2. Germline V gene sequence: CDR1 DFQATT, CDR2 SNEGSKA (reference sequence). With 2 bases clipped from V and 4 bases from J, the junction kept 12 bases outside the gene matches. CDR3 length equals 16 residues. CDR3 sequence (DNA): TGCAGTGCTAGATCCCATTTGGGCGGGAGTTCAGATACGCAGTATTTT. Its protein is CSARSHLGGSSDTQYF.

The V call is TRBV5-1, the J call TRBJ2-1, with TRBD2 identical over 9 bases. V lost 3 bases, J lost 2 bases, and 9 bases stayed unmatched. The CDR3 sequence is 17 residues long. Germline assignment: CDR1 SGHRS and CDR2 YFSETQ. In DNA form, the CDR3 reads TGCGCCAGCAGCTGGACAATAGCGGGAGTGGCCTACAATGAGCAGTTCTTC. Its protein product is CASSWTIAGVAYNEQFF.

In this sample, this clonotype turned up a few times. The rearrangement joins TRBV6-6 to TRBJ2-1; D not certain. Looked up from germline, CDR1 is MNHNY and CDR2 is SVGAGI (reference sequence). The CDR3 has 16 amino acids. Trimming pared 6 bases from V and 0 bases from J, leaving 15 bases between. This CDR3 reads CASRSGFFSSYNEQFF. The CDR3 DNA follows: TGTGCCAGCAGATCGGGCTTCTTCAGCTCCTACAATGAGCAGTTCTTC.

Many counts were recorded for this clonotype. V and J are TRBV9 and TRBJ1-4; unclear D gene. This CDR3 is built from 15 residues. Trimming took 0 bases from V and 6 from J, leaving 12 bases between them. Germline V gene data show CDR1 as SGDLS and CDR2 as YYNGEE. DNA of the CDR3: TGTGCCAGCAGCGTAGAAGGGCAGGCCGATGAAAAACTGTTTTTT. It specifies CASSVEGQADEKLFF.

This clonotype was counted at least ten times. This chain connects TRBV5-5 to TRBJ2-3, with D tentatively TRBD1 (5 bases). Germline V gene sequence: CDR1 SGHKS, CDR2 YYEKEE (reference sequence). The CDR3 is 14 residues long. Trimming removed 3 bases at V and 1 base at J, with 9 bases between. CDR3 DNA sequence: TGTGCCAGCAGCTCAAAACAGGGCACAGATACGCAGTATTTT. Residues: CASSSKQGTDTQYF.

There are many counts of this clonotype. The CDR3 is CASSNNRGAVSGANVLTF. Here the CDR3 DNA reads TGTGCCAGCAGCAATAACAGGGGTGCGGTTTCTGGGGCCAACGTCCTGACTTTC. The rearrangement uses TRBV7-6 and TRBJ2-6, with TRBD1 matching over 7 bases. This CDR3 is built from 18 residues. Germline lookup yields CDR1 SGHVS and CDR2 FNYEAQ. V dropped 5 bases and J dropped 1; count of bases not matched to a gene: 11. The full variable domain, completed using reference TRBV7-6 and TRBJ2-6, is GAGVSQSPRYKVTKRGQDVALRCDPISGHVSLYWYRQALGQGPEFLTYFNYEAQQDKSGLPNDRFSAERPEGSISTLTIQRTEQRDSAMYRCASSNNRGAVSGANVLTFGAGSRLTVL.

This clonotype was recorded at least ten times. The CDR3 region is CASSSAQMSDEQFF. In nucleotides, the CDR3 is TGTGCCAGCAGCTCAGCCCAAATGAGTGATGAGCAGTTCTTC. This chain connects TRBV5-4 to TRBJ2-1; D gene unclear. This CDR3 is 14 amino acids long. Germline V gene lookup returns CDR1 SGHNT and CDR2 YYREEE (reference sequence). V was shortened by 3 bases and J by 8 bases, with 15 bases between the two germline ends.

The rearrangement uses TRBV6-2 or TRBV6-3 and TRBJ2-5; 9 nucleotides align to TRBD2. Germline CDR1 MNHEY, CDR2 SVGEGT. Losses at the gene ends were 4 bases for V and 2 bases for J; bases not matched to a gene: 8. The CDR3 has 16 amino acids. CDR3 sequence: CASSSRLAETQETQYF. CDR3 coding DNA: TGTGCCAGCAGTTCCCGACTAGCGGAGACACAAGAGACCCAGTACTTC.

The sample holds many counts of this clonotype. The chain links TRBV6-6 to TRBJ2-1; tentative D call: TRBD2 (5 bases). This CDR3 is 14 amino acids long. CDR1 MNHNY and CDR2 SVGAGI come from the germline V gene (reference sequence). V was shortened by 0 bases and J by 7 bases, with 10 bases between the two germline ends. The CDR3 loop reads CASSYSGSQNEQFF. The CDR3 DNA reads as TGTGCCAGCAGTTACTCAGGGAGTCAGAATGAGCAGTTCTTC.

This clonotype was seen a few times. This rearrangement joins TRBV12-3 or TRBV12-4 to TRBJ2-1, with D perhaps TRBD1 or TRBD2 (6 bases each). This CDR3 contains 16 residues. V was shortened by 2 bases and J by 9 bases, with 20 bases between the two germline ends. The DNA of the CDR3 is TGTGCCAGCAGTTTACGGGGGCCAAGGTCCGCCGTTGAGCAGTTCTTC. Protein: CASSLRGPRSAVEQFF.

This clonotype has a handful of counts. The chain employs TRBV20-1 and TRBJ1-1; D unresolved. V gave up 5 bases and J gave up 10 bases, with 29 bases separating them. Germline assignment: CDR1 DFQATT and CDR2 SNEGSKA (reference sequence). The CDR3 spans 16 residues. The CDR3 sequence is CSAQSPPAIRWLGAFF. The CDR3 DNA sequence: TGCAGTGCTCAGAGCCCCCCTGCGATCAGGTGGTTGGGAGCTTTCTTT.